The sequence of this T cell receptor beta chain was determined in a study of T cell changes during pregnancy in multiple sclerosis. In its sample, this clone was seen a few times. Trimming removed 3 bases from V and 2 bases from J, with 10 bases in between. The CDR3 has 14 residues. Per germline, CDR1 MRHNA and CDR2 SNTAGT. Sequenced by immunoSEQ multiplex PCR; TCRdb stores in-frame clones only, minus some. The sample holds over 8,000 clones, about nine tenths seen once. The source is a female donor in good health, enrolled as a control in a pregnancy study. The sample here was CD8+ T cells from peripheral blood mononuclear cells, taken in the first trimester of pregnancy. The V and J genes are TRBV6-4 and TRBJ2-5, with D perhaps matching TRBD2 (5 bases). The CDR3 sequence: CASSEVGGQETQYF. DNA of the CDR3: TGTGCCAGCAGTGAAGTTGGCGGGCAAGAGACCCAGTACTTC.